This TCR beta chain was captured by sequencing in a study of blood T cells in healthy people across ages. Study outcomes and limitations: It was held that the diversity estimates obtained from one million T cells were underestimates. Per million T cells, the diversity of TCR beta decreased roughly linearly as age advanced.

Concerning this clonotype itself: Its antigen remains unknown.

Between the trimmed V and J ends, which lost 5 bases and 9 bases, there was a span of 20 bases. Germline CDR1 reads GTSNPN; CDR2 reads SVGIG (reference sequence). CDR3 length equals 14 residues. The second PCR ran about 7 to 12 cycles with a sample-barcoded 5' primer and J-beta primers. Every sample produced at least 3 million CDR3-containing paired-end reads. Using its own MiXCR run on the 5' RACE reads, TCRdb lists one record per CDR3 protein. The sample contains 650,000 to 800,000 distinct CDR3 sequences, around 43% of which appear only once. This TCR derives from a man aged 60 to 75 in good health. The rearrangement uses TRBV30 and TRBJ2-1; TRBD2 is a possible D gene (5 bases). Sequenced input: blood. The CDR3 loop reads CAWEKKAAVPEQFF. The DNA of the CDR3 is TGTGCCTGGGAGAAAAAAGCGGCAGTCCCTGAGCAGTTCTTC.